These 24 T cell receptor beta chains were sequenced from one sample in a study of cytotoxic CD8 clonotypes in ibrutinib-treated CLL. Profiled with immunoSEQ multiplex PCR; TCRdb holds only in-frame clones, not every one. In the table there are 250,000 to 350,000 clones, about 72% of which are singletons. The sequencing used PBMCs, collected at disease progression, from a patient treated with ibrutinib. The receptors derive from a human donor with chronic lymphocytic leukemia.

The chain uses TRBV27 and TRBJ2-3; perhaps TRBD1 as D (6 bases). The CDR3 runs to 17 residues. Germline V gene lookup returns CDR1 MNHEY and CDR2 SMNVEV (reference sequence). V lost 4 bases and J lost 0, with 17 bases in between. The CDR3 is CASSSQYHRASTDTQYF. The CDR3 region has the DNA TGTGCCAGCAGTTCCCAATACCACAGGGCTAGCACAGATACGCAGTATTTT.

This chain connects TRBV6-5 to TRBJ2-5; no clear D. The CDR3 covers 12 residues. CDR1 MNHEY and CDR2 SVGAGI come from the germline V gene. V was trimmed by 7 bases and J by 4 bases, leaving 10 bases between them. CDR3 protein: CASTPGGETQYF. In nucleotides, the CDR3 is TGTGCCAGCACGCCGGGTGGAGAGACCCAGTACTTC.

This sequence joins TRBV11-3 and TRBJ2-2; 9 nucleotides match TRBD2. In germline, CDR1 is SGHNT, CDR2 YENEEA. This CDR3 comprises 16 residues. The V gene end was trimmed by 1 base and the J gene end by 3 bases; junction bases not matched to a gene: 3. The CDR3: CASSLVIAGDTGELFF. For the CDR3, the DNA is TGTGCCAGCAGCTTAGTGATAGCGGGGGACACCGGGGAGCTGTTTTTT.

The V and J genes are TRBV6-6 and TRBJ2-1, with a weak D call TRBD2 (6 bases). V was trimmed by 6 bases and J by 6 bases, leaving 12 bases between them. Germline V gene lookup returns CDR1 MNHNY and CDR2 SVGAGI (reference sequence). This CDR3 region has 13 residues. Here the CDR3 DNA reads TGTGCCAGCAGCCGACTAGGATCCAATGAGCAGTTCTTC. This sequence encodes CASSRLGSNEQFF.

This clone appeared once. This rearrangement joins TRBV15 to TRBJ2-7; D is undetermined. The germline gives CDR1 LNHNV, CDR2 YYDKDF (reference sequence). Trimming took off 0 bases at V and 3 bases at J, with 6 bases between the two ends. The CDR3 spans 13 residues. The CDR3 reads CATSRDRDYEQYF. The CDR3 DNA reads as TGTGCCACCAGCAGAGATAGAGACTACGAGCAGTACTTC.

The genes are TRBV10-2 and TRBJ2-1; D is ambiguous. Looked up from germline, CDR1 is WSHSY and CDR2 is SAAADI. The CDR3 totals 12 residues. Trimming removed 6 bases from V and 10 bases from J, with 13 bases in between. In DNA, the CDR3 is TGCGCCAGCAGAGAGCTGGGTTTCGAGCAGTTCTTC. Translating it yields CASRELGFEQFF.

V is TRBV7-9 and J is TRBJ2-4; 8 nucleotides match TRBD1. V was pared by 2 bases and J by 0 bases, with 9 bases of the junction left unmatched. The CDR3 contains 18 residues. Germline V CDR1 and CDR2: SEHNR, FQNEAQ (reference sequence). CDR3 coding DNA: TGTGCCAGCAGCTTAACTCGGACAGGGACTTTAGCCAAAAACATTCAGTACTTC. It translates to CASSLTRTGTLAKNIQYF.

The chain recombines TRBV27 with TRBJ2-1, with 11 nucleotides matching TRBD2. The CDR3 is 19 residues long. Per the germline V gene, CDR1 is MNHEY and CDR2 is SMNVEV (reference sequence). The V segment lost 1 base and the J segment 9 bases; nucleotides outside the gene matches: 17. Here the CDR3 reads CASSLWGTSLAGAWVEQFF. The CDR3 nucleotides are TGTGCCAGCAGTTTATGGGGGACGTCACTAGCGGGAGCTTGGGTTGAGCAGTTCTTC.

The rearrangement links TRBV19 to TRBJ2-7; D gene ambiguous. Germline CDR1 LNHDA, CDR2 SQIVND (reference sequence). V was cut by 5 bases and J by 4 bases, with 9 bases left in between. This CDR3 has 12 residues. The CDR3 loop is CASSEPSYEQYF. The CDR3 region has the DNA TGTGCCAGTAGTGAACCCTCGTACGAGCAGTACTTC.

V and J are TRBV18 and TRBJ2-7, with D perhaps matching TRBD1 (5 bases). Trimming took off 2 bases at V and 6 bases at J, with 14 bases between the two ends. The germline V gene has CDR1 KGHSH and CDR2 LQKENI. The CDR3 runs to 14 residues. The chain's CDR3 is CASSPGQGPTEQYF. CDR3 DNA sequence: TGTGCCAGCTCACCAGGGCAGGGCCCAACCGAGCAGTACTTC.

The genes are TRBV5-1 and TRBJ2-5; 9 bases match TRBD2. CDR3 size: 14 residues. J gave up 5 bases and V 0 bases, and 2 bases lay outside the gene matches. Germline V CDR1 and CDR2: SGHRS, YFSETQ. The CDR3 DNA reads TGCGCCAGCAGCTTGGGGCTAGCGGGGGAGACCCAGTACTTC. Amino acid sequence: CASSLGLAGETQYF.

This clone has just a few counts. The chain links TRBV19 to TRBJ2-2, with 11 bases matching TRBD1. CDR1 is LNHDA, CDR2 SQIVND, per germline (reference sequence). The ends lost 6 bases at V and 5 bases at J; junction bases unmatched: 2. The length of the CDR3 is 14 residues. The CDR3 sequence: CASRRDRGTGELFF. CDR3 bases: TGTGCCAGTAGAAGGGACAGGGGGACCGGGGAGCTGTTTTTT.

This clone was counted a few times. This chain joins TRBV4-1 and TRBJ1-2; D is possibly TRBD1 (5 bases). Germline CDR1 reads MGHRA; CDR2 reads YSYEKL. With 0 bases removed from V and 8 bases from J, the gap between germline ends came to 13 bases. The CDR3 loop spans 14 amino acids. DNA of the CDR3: TGCGCCAGCAGCCAAGATCCGCCAGGGAGGGGCTACACCTTC. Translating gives CASSQDPPGRGYTF.

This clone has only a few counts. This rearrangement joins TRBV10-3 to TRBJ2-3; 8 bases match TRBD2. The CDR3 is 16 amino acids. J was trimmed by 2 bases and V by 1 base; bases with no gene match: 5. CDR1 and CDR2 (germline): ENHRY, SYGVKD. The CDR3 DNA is TGTGCCATCAGTGAGTATGGTAGCGGGGCCACAGATACGCAGTATTTT. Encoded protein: CAISEYGSGATDTQYF.

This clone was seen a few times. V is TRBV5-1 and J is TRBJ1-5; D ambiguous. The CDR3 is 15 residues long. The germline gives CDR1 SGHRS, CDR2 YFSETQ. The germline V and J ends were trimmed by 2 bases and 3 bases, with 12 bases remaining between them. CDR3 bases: TGCGCCAGCAGCTTTGGAGGCGGGGTCAATCAGCCCCAGCATTTT. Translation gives CASSFGGGVNQPQHF.

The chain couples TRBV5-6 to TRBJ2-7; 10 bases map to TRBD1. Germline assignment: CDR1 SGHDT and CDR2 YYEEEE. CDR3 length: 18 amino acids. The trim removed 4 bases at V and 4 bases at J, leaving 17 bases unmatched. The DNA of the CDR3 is TGTGCCAGCAGCCCGGGACAGGGGCCCCTCTGGGGTATGTACGAGCAGTACTTC. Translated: CASSPGQGPLWGMYEQYF.

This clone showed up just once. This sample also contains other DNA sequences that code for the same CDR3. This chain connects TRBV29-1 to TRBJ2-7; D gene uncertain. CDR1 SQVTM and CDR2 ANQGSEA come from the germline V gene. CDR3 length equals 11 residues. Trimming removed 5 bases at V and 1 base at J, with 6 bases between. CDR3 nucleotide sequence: TGCAGCGTTTGGGATTCCTACGAGCAGTACTTC. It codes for CSVWDSYEQYF.

The CDR3 DNA follows: TGTGCCAGCAGCTCCCCGGGACAGGATTACGAGCAGTACTTC. As protein: CASSSPGQDYEQYF. This chain links TRBV7-6 with TRBJ2-7; 8 bases align to TRBD1. The V and J ends lost 4 bases and 4 bases, in that order; junction bases with no gene match: 6. Per the germline V gene, CDR1 is SGHVS and CDR2 is FNYEAQ. This CDR3 spans 14 amino acids.

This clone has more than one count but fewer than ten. CDR3 region: CASSHPVTYNEQFF. The DNA of the CDR3 is TGTGCCAGCAGCCACCCAGTTACCTACAATGAGCAGTTCTTC. This chain links TRBV4-2 with TRBJ2-1; unclear D gene. The CDR3 is made up of 14 amino acids. The germline V gene encodes CDR1 LGHNA and CDR2 YNFKEQ. The ends were cut back, 3 bases at V and 2 bases at J, with 8 bases in the middle.

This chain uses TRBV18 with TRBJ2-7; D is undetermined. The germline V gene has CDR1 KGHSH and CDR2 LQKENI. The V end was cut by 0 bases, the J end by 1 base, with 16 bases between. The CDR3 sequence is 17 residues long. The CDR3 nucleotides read TGTGCCAGCTCACCACCGCTCTCCCCGGACGGATCCTACGAGCAGTACTTC. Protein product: CASSPPLSPDGSYEQYF. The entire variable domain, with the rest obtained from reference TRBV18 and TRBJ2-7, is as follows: NAGVMQNPRHLVRRRGQEARLRCSPMKGHSHVYWYRQLPEEGLKFMVYLQKENIIDESGMPKERFSAEFPKEGPSILRIQQVVRGDSAAYFCASSPPLSPDGSYEQYFGPGTRLTVT.

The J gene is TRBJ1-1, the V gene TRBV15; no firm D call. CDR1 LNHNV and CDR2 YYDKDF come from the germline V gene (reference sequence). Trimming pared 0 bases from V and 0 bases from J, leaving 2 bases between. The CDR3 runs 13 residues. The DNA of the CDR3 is TGTGCCACCAGCAGAGATATGAACACTGAAGCTTTCTTT. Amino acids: CATSRDMNTEAFF. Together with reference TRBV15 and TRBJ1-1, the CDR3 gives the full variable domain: DAMVIQNPRYQVTQFGKPVTLSCSQTLNHNVMYWYQQKSSQAPKLLFHYYDKDFNNEADTPDNFQSRRPNTSFCFLDIRSPGLGDTAMYLCATSRDMNTEAFFGQGTRLTVV.

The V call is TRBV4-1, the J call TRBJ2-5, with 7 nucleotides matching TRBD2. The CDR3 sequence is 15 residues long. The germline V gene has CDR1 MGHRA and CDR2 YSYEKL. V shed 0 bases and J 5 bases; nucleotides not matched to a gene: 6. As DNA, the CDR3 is TGCGCCAGCAGCCAAGATGTCCTCGGGGGGGAGACCCAGTACTTC. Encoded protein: CASSQDVLGGETQYF.

The CDR3 loop is CASSGVQVYEQYF. The CDR3 DNA sequence: TGTGCCAGCAGCGGGGTACAGGTTTACGAGCAGTACTTC. This chain uses TRBV9 with TRBJ2-7; D may be TRBD1 (5 bases). Germline V gives CDR1 SGDLS, CDR2 YYNGEE. The CDR3 is 13 amino acids. Trimming removed 3 bases from V and 4 bases from J, with 11 bases in between.

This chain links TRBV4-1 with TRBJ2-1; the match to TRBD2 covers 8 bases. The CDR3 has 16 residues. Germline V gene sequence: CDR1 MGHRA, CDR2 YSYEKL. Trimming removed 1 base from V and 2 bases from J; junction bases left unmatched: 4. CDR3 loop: CASSQGLAGTYNEQFF. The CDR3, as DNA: TGCGCCAGCAGCCAAGGCCTAGCGGGTACCTACAATGAGCAGTTCTTC.